This is a list of T cell receptor beta chains from one sample in a study of regulatory T cells in long-lasting Graves disease. TCRdb processed the multiplex PCR reads anew with MiXCR; each CDR3 protein has one entry. The table lists fewer than 450,000 distinct CDR3 sequences, 23% of them singletons. This specimen was peripheral blood mononuclear cells (PBMCs), taken when the disease was refractory, from a patient treated with antithyroid drugs. These receptors all stem from a female donor with Graves disease. Both conserved end residues are part of each CDR3. D genes are given only for firm matches. Some rows mark clone size as missing; the rest say once, few, many or name a class of expanded clone.

>TRBJ2-7|TRBV3-1|TRBD2|few
CASSQAAGGSYEQYF
TGTGCCAGCAGCCAAGCAGCGGGAGGTTCCTACGAGCAGTACTTC
>TRBJ2-7|TRBV6-2/TRBV6-3|TRBD1|NA
CASSYSSGTGVYEQYF
TGTGCCAGCAGTTACTCTTCCGGGACAGGTGTCTACGAGCAGTACTTC
>TRBJ1-3|TRBV28|NA|many
CASSPRGRAPSGNTIYF
TGTGCCAGCAGTCCCCGTGGTAGGGCCCCCTCTGGAAACACCATATATTTT
>TRBJ1-5|TRBV25-1|TRBD1|NA
CASSVGTGLQPQHF
TGTGCCAGCAGTGTGGGGACAGGGCTTCAGCCCCAGCATTTT
>TRBJ1-2|TRBV30|NA|NA
CAWSPTVGGYTF
TGTGCCTGGAGTCCGACGGTTGGGGGCTACACCTTC
>TRBJ1-3|TRBV30|NA|once
CAWSSSGNTIYF
TGTGCCTGGAGTAGCTCTGGAAACACCATATATTTT
>TRBJ2-1|TRBV14|NA|NA
CASSTQGEFTYNEQFF
TGTGCCAGCAGCACTCAAGGGGAGTTCACCTACAATGAGCAGTTCTTC
>TRBJ2-5|TRBV7-2|TRBD2|few
CASSFLAGGAEETQYF
TGTGCCAGCAGTTTCTTAGCGGGAGGAGCCGAAGAGACCCAGTACTTC
>TRBJ2-2|TRBV2|TRBD1|few
CASSEEAGGLTGELFF
TGTGCCAGCAGTGAAGAGGCAGGGGGCTTGACCGGGGAGCTGTTTTTT
>TRBJ2-7|TRBV28|NA|few
CASSYGRTTLEQYF
TGTGCCAGCAGCTATGGGAGGACCACACTCGAGCAGTACTTC
>TRBJ1-6|TRBV10-2|TRBD1|NA
CASSETGTGSSYNSPLHF
TGCGCCAGCAGTGAGACCGGGACAGGGAGCTCCTATAATTCACCCCTCCACTTT
>TRBJ2-7|TRBV25-1|NA|NA
CASSQGQLLHSEQYF
TGTGCCAGCAGCCAAGGACAGCTCCTACATTCGGAGCAGTACTTC
>TRBJ2-4|TRBV20-1|TRBD1|NA
CSAPGQGRNIQYF
TGCAGTGCACCGGGACAGGGCCGGAACATTCAGTACTTC
>TRBJ1-3|TRBV6-9|NA|NA
CASSSPNLSGNTIYF
TGTGCCAGCAGTTCCCCGAATTTATCTGGAAACACCATATATTTT
>TRBJ2-7|TRBV5-1|NA|NA
CASSFDGSYEQYF
TGCGCCAGCAGCTTCGACGGTTCCTACGAGCAGTACTTC
>TRBJ1-6|TRBV6-1|TRBD1|many
CASSEEGQVNNSPLHF
TGTGCCAGCAGTGAAGAAGGACAGGTTAATAATTCACCCCTCCACTTT
>TRBJ2-3|TRBV7-3|NA|few
CASSLEPQPGTDTQYF
TGTGCCAGCAGCTTAGAACCGCAACCTGGGACAGATACGCAGTATTTT
>TRBJ1-1|TRBV3-1|NA|many
CASSQTGRTEAFF
TGTGCCAGCAGCCAAACAGGGAGGACTGAAGCTTTCTTT
>TRBJ2-3|TRBV6-9|NA|NA
CASSYSRRGWGTQYF
TGTGCCAGCAGTTACTCCAGGAGGGGGTGGGGTACGCAGTATTTT
>TRBJ1-2|TRBV6-5|TRBD1|few
CASSSQGVGYGYTF
TGTGCCAGCAGTTCCCAGGGGGTCGGCTATGGCTACACCTTC
>TRBJ2-2|TRBV20-1|TRBD1|few
CSATDRWETGELFF
TGCAGTGCCACGGACAGGTGGGAAACCGGGGAGCTGTTTTTT
>TRBJ2-7|TRBV27|NA|NA
CASSDSRSYEQYF
TGTGCCAGCAGTGATTCTCGTTCCTACGAGCAGTACTTC
>TRBJ2-2|TRBV28|NA|once
CASSLGQHTGELFF
TGTGCCAGCAGTTTGGGCCAGCACACCGGGGAGCTGTTTTTT
>TRBJ2-7|TRBV5-1|TRBD1|NA
CASSLSLGGTGDHEQYF
TGCGCCAGCAGCTTGAGTCTGGGGGGGACAGGGGACCACGAGCAGTACTTC
>TRBJ2-5|TRBV7-9|NA|NA
CASSAHLRDLETQYF
TGTGCCAGCAGCGCGCACCTCCGGGATTTGGAGACCCAGTACTTC
>TRBJ1-1|TRBV7-9|NA|many
CASSLISRTANTEAFF
TGTGCCAGCAGCTTAATTTCAAGGACAGCGAACACTGAAGCTTTCTTT
>TRBJ2-5|TRBV19|TRBD1|few
CASSIVGQQETQYF
TGTGCCAGTAGTATAGTGGGACAGCAAGAGACCCAGTACTTC
>TRBJ1-5|TRBV20-1|NA|NA
CSATTGYSNQPQHF
TGCAGTGCCACTACAGGGTATAGCAATCAGCCCCAGCATTTT
>TRBJ1-5|TRBV2|NA|many
CASSLHRGGDQPQHF
TGTGCCAGCAGCCTCCATCGAGGCGGCGATCAGCCCCAGCATTTT
>TRBJ2-7|TRBV6-1|NA|many
CASSAKRSSYEQYF
TGTGCCAGCAGTGCGAAAAGGAGCTCCTACGAGCAGTACTTC
>TRBJ2-1|TRBV27|TRBD2|few
CASSLTSGPYNEQFF
TGTGCCAGCAGTTTGACTAGCGGACCCTACAATGAGCAGTTCTTC
>TRBJ2-7|TRBV7-2|NA|NA
CASSLSQNYEQYF
TGTGCCAGCAGCTTATCACAGAACTACGAGCAGTACTTC
>TRBJ2-5|TRBV20-1|NA|many
CSALGRTAETQYF
TGCAGTGCCCTGGGGCGTACCGCAGAGACCCAGTACTTC
>TRBJ2-7|TRBV20-1|TRBD2|many
CSATGLLHYEQYF
TGCAGTGCTACGGGACTACTTCACTACGAGCAGTACTTC
>TRBJ2-7|TRBV6-1|NA|NA
CASRESGIGYEQYF
TGTGCCAGCAGAGAGTCAGGGATTGGGTACGAGCAGTACTTC
>TRBJ2-7|TRBV6-5|NA|many
CASSYLRDYEQYF
TGTGCCAGCAGTTACCTCCGGGACTACGAGCAGTACTTC
>TRBJ2-5|TRBV5-1|NA|few
CASSTDTGVETQYF
TGCGCCAGCAGCACGGACACCGGGGTGGAGACCCAGTACTTC
>TRBJ2-7|TRBV7-2|NA|NA
CASSLEWTPSYEQYF
TGTGCCAGCAGCTTAGAATGGACACCCTCCTACGAGCAGTACTTC
>TRBJ1-3|TRBV9|NA|NA
CASQFGSGNTIYF
TGTGCCAGCCAATTTGGCTCTGGAAACACCATATATTTT
>TRBJ2-7|TRBV18|NA|few
CASSPGQTGEQYF
TGTGCCAGCTCTCCGGGTCAAACGGGGGAGCAGTACTTC
>TRBJ2-3|TRBV20-1|NA|NA
CSARHSGADTQYF
TGCAGTGCTAGACACTCAGGGGCAGATACGCAGTATTTT
>TRBJ1-1|TRBV29-1|TRBD1|NA
CSVAGQGGAFF
TGCAGCGTTGCAGGACAGGGAGGAGCTTTCTTT
>TRBJ2-6|TRBV28|NA|many
CASSGGDSTGANVLTF
TGTGCCAGCAGTGGCGGGGACAGCACTGGGGCCAACGTCCTGACTTTC
>TRBJ2-3|TRBV4-1|NA|NA
CASSQVFTDTQYF
TGCGCCAGCAGCCAAGTTTTCACAGATACGCAGTATTTT
>TRBJ2-5|TRBV5-5|NA|few
CASSLTPADQETQYF
TGTGCCAGCAGCTTAACCCCGGCAGACCAAGAGACCCAGTACTTC
>TRBJ2-5|TRBV20-1|TRBD2|many
CSARKAGGETQYF
TGCAGTGCTAGGAAAGCGGGAGGAGAGACCCAGTACTTC
>TRBJ2-5|TRBV6-5|NA|many
CASSYAGSDQETQYF
TGTGCCAGCAGTTACGCGGGAAGTGATCAAGAGACCCAGTACTTC
>TRBJ1-4|TRBV12-3/TRBV12-4|NA|many
CASSSLTRGRNEKLFF
TGTGCCAGCAGTTCCCTGACCAGGGGACGGAATGAAAAACTGTTTTTT